This TCR beta chain came from a study of regulatory T cells in long-lasting Graves disease. With iRepertoire HTBI primers and Arm-PCR of CDR3 regions, TCR beta libraries were built. TCRdb reprocessed the multiplex PCR reads via MiXCR and lists one record per CDR3 protein. The profile shows approximately 440,000 distinct CDR3 sequences, about 20% of them singletons. V gave up 4 bases and J gave up 8 bases; unmatched junction bases: 8. CDR3 size: 15 residues. In germline, CDR1 is KGHDR, CDR2 SFDVKD. Time point: persistent/refractory GD, antithyroid drugs over 5 years with positive TRAb. PBMCs provided the RNA from which the TCR library was made.

This receptor was taken from a female donor with Graves disease. Sample: peripheral blood mononuclear cells (PBMCs), taken when the disease was refractory, from a patient treated with antithyroid drugs. The chain links TRBV24-1 to TRBJ2-1; 9 bases agree with TRBD2. The CDR3 DNA reads TGTGCCACCAGTGACCTTAGCGGGAGAGTCGATGAGCAGTTCTTC. Amino acid sequence: CATSDLSGRVDEQFF.